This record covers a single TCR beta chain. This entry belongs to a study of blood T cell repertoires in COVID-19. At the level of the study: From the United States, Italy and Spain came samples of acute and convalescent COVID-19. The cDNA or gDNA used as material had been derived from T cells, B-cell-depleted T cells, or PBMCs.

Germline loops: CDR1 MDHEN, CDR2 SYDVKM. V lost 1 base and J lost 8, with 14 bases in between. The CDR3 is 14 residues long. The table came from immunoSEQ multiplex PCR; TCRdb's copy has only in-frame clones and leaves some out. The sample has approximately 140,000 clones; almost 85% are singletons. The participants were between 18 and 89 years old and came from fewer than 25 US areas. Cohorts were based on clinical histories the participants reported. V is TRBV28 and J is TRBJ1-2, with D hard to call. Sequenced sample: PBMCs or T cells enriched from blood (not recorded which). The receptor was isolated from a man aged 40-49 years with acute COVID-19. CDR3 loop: CASSLYTWSSGYTF. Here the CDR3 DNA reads TGTGCCAGCAGTTTATACACCTGGTCGTCCGGCTACACCTTC.